This TCR beta chain was found in a study of T cells in Graves' hyperthyroidism and ophthalmopathy. V lost 6 bases and J lost 6, with 8 bases in between. Germline V CDR1 and CDR2: SQVTM, ANQGSEA. The CDR3 is 11 amino acids. This clonotype appeared many times. Its target is unknown. Amplification yielded TCR beta CDR3 regions, with RNA transcripts as the source. The TCR CDR3 was amplified in a first-round RT-PCR using the HTBI primer set. TCRdb used MiXCR to reprocess the multiplex PCR reads, holding one entry per CDR3 protein. The table lists over 200,000 distinct CDR3 sequences, 13% to 15% of them singletons. Criteria for exclusion of patients were uncontrolled infection, other autoimmune disease, pregnancy or lactation. The blood specimen was taken at initial hyperthyroidism diagnosis, before any ophthalmopathy symptoms. Overall study findings and caveats: A model of 13 V-J pairs discriminated ophthalmopathy from stable hyperthyroidism.

This receptor was identified in a woman aged 40 to 49 with Graves' hyperthyroidism that later progressed to Graves' ophthalmopathy. The rearrangement uses TRBV29-1 and TRBJ2-2, with no clear D. What was sequenced was blood. Written as DNA, the CDR3 is TGCAGCGTCCTCAGGTCCGGGGAGCTGTTTTTT. This sequence encodes CSVLRSGELFF.